This T cell receptor (beta chain) came from a study of identical twins. Study results and caveats: Cross-sectional statistics underpinned the conclusions; the same donors were not followed.

TCRdb analysed the 5' RACE reads with MiXCR anew, one entry per CDR3 protein. The sample contains hundreds of thousands of distinct CDR3 sequences, more than 20% of which appear only once. This clonotype occurred a few times. Antigen: not known. These data also formed part of another study, on T cells expressing NK-cell markers. This second study notes: Dominant NKG2C+ clonotypes accounted for about 1.0-8% of CD8+ T cells in six donors.

Specimen: CD4+ T cells sorted from blood. This sequence originates from a woman under 30 in good health.

CDR3 nucleotide sequence: TGCAGTGCTAGAGAGGCGGGGGCCGATGAGCAGTTCTTC. Its translation: CSAREAGADEQFF. The chain has TRBV20-1 and TRBJ2-1; D perhaps matches TRBD2 (7 bases). The germline V gene encodes CDR1 DFQATT and CDR2 SNEGSKA (reference sequence). The CDR3 extends over 13 amino acids. Trimming took off 0 bases at V and 8 bases at J, with 11 bases between the two ends.